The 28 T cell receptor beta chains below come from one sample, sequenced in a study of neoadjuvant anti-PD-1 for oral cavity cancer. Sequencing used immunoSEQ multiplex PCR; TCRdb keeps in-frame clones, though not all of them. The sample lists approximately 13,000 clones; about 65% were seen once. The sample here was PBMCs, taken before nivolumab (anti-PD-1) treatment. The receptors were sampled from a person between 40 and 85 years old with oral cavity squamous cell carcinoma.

CDR3 amino acids: CASGKPPLSGANVLTF. The CDR3 DNA sequence: TGTGCCAGTGGGAAGCCGCCGCTCTCTGGGGCCAACGTCCTGACTTTC. The rearrangement uses TRBV19 and TRBJ2-6; D unclear. Germline V gives CDR1 LNHDA, CDR2 SQIVND (reference sequence). This CDR3 has 16 residues. The V gene lost 8 bases and the J gene lost 0 bases, with 14 bases spanning the gap.

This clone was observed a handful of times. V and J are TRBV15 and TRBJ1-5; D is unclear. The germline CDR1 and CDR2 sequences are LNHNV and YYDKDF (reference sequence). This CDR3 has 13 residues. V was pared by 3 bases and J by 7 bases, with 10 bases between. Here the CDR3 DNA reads TGTGCCACCAGCAGTGACGCGGAGCAGCCCCAGCATTTT. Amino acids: CATSSDAEQPQHF. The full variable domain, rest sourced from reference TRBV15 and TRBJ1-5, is DAMVIQNPRYQVTQFGKPVTLSCSQTLNHNVMYWYQQKSSQAPKLLFHYYDKDFNNEADTPDNFQSRRPNTSFCFLDIRSPGLGDTAMYLCATSSDAEQPQHFGDGTRLSIL.

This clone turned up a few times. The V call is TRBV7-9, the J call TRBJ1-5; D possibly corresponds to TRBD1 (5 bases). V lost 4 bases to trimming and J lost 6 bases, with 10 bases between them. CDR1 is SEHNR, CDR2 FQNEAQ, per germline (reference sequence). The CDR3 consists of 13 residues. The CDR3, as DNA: TGTGCCAGCAGCTCCCAGGGAACTCAGCCCCAGCATTTT. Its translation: CASSSQGTQPQHF.

The chain's CDR3 is CASSEDTNTEAFF. CDR3 nucleotides: TGTGCCAGCAGTGAGGACACGAACACTGAAGCTTTCTTT. This chain links TRBV2 with TRBJ1-1, with a possible D match to TRBD1 (5 bases). V was trimmed by 3 bases and J by 1 base, leaving 6 bases between them. The CDR3 spans 13 residues. Germline lookup yields CDR1 SNHLY and CDR2 FYNNEI.

For the CDR3, the DNA is TGTGCCAGCGGCCCTAGGAGCAATCAGCCCCAGCATTTT. Translating it yields CASGPRSNQPQHF. The chain employs TRBV19 and TRBJ1-5; no clear D. Germline CDR1 LNHDA, CDR2 SQIVND (reference sequence). Trimming shortened V by 9 bases and J by 1 base, and 10 bases separated the two germline ends. The CDR3 sequence is 13 residues long. Full variable domain (remainder filled in from reference TRBV19 and TRBJ1-5): DGGITQSPKYLFRKEGQNVTLSCEQNLNHDAMYWYRQDPGQGLRLIYYSQIVNDFQKGDIAEGYSVSREKKESFPLTVTSAQKNPTAFYLCASGPRSNQPQHFGDGTRLSIL.

CDR3 loop: CASSRKIVDGSSSYNSPLHF. The DNA for the CDR3 is TGCGCCAGCAGCCGGAAAATCGTCGACGGGTCTAGCTCCTATAATTCACCCCTCCACTTT. The chain couples TRBV4-1 to TRBJ1-6; D call uncertain. Germline lookup yields CDR1 MGHRA and CDR2 YSYEKL. The CDR3 covers 20 residues. The V end lost 4 bases, the J end lost 0 bases, and 22 bases lay between the germline ends.

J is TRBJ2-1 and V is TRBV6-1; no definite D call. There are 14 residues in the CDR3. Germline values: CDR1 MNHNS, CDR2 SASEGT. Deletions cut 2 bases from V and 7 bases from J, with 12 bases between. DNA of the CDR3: TGTGCCAGCAGTGAACGTACACTCGGGAATGAGCAGTTCTTC. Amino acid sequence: CASSERTLGNEQFF.

The CDR3 DNA reads TGTGCCAGTAGTGACGGACAGGGCCCTCAGCCCCAGCATTTT. It encodes CASSDGQGPQPQHF. The chain employs TRBV19 and TRBJ1-5, with 8 bases matching TRBD1. Germline V lookup: CDR1 LNHDA, CDR2 SQIVND (reference sequence). Trimming cost V 5 bases and J 6 bases; bases outside gene matches: 6. This CDR3 contains 14 residues.

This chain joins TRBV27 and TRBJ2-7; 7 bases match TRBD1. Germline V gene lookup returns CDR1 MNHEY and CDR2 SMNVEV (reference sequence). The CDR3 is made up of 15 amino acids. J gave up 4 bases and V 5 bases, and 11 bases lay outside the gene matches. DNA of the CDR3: TGTGCCAGCAGTCCCAAATGGGACAGCTTATACGAGCAGTACTTC. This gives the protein CASSPKWDSLYEQYF.

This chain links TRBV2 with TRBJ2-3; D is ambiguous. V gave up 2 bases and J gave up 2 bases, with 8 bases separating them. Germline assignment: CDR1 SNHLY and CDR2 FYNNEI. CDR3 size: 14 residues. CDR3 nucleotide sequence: TGTGCCAGCAGTGAATTGAGGAACACAGATACGCAGTATTTT. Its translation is CASSELRNTDTQYF.

The CDR3 sequence is CASSLVLGTSGYEQYF. Here the CDR3 DNA reads TGTGCCAGCAGCTTAGTGTTGGGGACTAGCGGCTACGAGCAGTACTTC. The J gene is TRBJ2-7, the V gene TRBV7-8; TRBD2 matches at 11 bases. CDR1 SGHVS and CDR2 FQNEAQ come from the germline V gene. Trimming cost V 1 base and J 3 bases; bases outside gene matches: 5. The CDR3 sequence is 16 residues long.

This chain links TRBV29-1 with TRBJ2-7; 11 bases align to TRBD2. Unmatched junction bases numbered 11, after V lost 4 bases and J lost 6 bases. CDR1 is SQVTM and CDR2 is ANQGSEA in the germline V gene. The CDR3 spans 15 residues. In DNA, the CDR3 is TGCAGCGTTGGTGTACTAGCGGGAGTCCTACGCGAGCAGTACTTC. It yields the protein CSVGVLAGVLREQYF.

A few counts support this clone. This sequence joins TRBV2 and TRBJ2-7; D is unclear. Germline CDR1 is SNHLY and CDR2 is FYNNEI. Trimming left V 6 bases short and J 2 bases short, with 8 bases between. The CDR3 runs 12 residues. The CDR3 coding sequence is TGTGCCAGCAGGCCTCGAACCTACGAGCAGTACTTC. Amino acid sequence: CASRPRTYEQYF.

The CDR3 spells CASSASGSSYNEQFF. CDR3 nucleotide sequence: TGTGCCAGCAGCGCCAGCGGGAGCTCCTACAATGAGCAGTTCTTC. The chain combines TRBV7-8 with TRBJ2-1; 8 bases line up with TRBD2. Germline lookup yields CDR1 SGHVS and CDR2 FQNEAQ. This CDR3 has 15 amino acids. The V gene end was trimmed by 5 bases and the J gene end by 0 bases; junction bases not matched to a gene: 3.

CDR3 in amino acids: CASSSWDRAGETQYF. The CDR3 bases are TGTGCCAGCAGCTCATGGGACAGGGCGGGGGAGACCCAGTACTTC. This chain connects TRBV7-6 to TRBJ2-5; 9 bases line up with TRBD1. The CDR3 sequence is 15 residues long. With 4 bases clipped from V and 5 bases from J, the junction kept 8 bases outside the gene matches. Germline CDR1 SGHVS, CDR2 FNYEAQ.

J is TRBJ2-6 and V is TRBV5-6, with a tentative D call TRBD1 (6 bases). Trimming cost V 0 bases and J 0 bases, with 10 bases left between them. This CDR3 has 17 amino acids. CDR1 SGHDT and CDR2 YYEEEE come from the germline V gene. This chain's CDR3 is CASSLGRGLSGANVLTF. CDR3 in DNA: TGTGCCAGCAGCTTGGGCAGGGGTCTCTCTGGGGCCAACGTCCTGACTTTC.

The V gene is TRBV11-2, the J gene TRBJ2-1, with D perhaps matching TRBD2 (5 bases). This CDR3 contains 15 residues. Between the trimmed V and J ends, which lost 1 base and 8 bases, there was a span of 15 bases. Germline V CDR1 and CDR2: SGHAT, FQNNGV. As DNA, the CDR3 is TGTGCCAGCAGCTTAGTAGGGCTAGCATACGATGAGCAGTTCTTC. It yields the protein CASSLVGLAYDEQFF. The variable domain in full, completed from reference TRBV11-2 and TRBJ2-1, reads EAGVAQSPRYKIIEKRQSVAFWCNPISGHATLYWYQQILGQGPKLLIQFQNNGVVDDSQLPKDRFSAERLKGVDSTLKIQPAKLEDSAVYLCASSLVGLAYDEQFFGPGTRLTVL.

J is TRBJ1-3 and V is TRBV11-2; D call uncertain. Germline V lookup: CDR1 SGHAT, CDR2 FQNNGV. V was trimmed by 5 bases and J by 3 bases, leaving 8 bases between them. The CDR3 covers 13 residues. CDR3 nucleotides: TGTGCCAGCAGCAGGGAGATTGGAAACACCATATATTTT. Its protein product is CASSREIGNTIYF. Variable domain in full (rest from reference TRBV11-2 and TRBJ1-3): EAGVAQSPRYKIIEKRQSVAFWCNPISGHATLYWYQQILGQGPKLLIQFQNNGVVDDSQLPKDRFSAERLKGVDSTLKIQPAKLEDSAVYLCASSREIGNTIYFGEGSWLTVV.

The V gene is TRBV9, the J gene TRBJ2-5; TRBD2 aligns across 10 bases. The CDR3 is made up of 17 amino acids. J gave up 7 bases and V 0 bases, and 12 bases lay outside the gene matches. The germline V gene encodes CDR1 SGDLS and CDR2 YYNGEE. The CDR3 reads CASSVEVAGGISATQYF. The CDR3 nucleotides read TGTGCCAGCAGCGTAGAGGTAGCGGGGGGCATTTCTGCGACCCAGTACTTC.

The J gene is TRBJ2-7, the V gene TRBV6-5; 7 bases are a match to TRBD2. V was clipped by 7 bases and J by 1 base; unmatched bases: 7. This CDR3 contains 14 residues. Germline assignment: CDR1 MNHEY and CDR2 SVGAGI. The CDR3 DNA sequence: TGTGCCAGCAAGTTAAGCGGGGAATCCTACGAGCAGTACTTC. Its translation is CASKLSGESYEQYF.

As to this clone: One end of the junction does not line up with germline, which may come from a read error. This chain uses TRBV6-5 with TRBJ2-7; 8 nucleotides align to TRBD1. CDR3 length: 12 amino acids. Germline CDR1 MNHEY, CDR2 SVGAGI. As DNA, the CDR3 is TGTGCCAGCAGCTCCGGACAGGGCCCTCACCTTTTC. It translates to CASSSGQGPHLF.

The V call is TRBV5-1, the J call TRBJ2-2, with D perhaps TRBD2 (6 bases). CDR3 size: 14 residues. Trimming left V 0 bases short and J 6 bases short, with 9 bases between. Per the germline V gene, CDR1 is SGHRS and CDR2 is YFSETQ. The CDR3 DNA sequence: TGCGCCAGCAGCTTGGCCACGGGGGCCGGGGAGCTGTTTTTT. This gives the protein CASSLATGAGELFF.

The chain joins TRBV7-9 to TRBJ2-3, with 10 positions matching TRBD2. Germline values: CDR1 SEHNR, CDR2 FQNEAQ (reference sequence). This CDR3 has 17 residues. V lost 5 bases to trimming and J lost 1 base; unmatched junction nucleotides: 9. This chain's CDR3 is CASSPGLARPRTDTQYF. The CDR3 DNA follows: TGTGCCAGCAGCCCGGGACTAGCGCGACCCCGCACAGATACGCAGTATTTT.

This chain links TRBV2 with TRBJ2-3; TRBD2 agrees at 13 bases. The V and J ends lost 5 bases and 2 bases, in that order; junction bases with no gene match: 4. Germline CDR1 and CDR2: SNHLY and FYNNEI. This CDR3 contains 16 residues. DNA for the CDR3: TGTGCCAGCAGTTCGACTAGCGGGGGGTCCACAGATACGCAGTATTTT. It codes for CASSSTSGGSTDTQYF.

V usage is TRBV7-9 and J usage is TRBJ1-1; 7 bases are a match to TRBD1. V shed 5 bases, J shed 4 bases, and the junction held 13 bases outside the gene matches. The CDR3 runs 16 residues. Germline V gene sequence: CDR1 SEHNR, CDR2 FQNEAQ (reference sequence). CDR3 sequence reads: CASSLLGQGGFTEAFF. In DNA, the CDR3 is TGTGCCAGCAGCCTCCTCGGACAAGGGGGCTTCACTGAAGCTTTCTTT.

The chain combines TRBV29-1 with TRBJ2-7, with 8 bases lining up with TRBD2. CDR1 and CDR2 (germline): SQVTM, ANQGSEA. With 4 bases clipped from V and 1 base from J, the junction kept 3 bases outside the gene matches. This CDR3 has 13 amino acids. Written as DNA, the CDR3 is TGCAGCGTTGCCCAGCGGGAGTCCTACGAGCAGTACTTC. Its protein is CSVAQRESYEQYF.

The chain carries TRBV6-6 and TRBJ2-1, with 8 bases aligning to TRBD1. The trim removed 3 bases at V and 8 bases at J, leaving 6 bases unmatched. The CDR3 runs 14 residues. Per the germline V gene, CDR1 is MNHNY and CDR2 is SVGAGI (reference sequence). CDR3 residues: CASSYPGRGHEQFF. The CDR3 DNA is TGTGCCAGCAGTTATCCGGGCAGGGGGCATGAGCAGTTCTTC.

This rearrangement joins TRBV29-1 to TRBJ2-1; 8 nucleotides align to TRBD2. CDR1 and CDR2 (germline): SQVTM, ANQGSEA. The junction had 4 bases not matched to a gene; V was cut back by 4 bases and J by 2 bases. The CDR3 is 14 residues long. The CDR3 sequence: CSVVGGGPYNEQFF. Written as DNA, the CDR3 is TGCAGCGTTGTAGGCGGGGGGCCCTACAATGAGCAGTTCTTC.